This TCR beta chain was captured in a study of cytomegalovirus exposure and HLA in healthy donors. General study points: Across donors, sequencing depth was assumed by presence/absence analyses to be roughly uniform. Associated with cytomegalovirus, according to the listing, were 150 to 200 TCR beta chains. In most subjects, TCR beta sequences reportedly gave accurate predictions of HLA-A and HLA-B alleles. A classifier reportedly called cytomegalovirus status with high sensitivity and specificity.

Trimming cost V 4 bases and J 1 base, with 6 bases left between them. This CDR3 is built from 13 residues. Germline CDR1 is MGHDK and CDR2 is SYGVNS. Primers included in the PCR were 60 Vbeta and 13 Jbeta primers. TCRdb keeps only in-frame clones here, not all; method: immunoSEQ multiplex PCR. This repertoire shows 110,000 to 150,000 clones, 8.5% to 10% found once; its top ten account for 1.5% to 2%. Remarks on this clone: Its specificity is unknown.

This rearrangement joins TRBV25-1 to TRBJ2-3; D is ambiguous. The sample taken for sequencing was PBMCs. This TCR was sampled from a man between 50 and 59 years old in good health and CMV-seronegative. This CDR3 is CASSVRGTDTQYF. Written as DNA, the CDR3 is TGTGCCAGCAGTGTACGGGGCACAGATACGCAGTATTTT.